This entry lists 23 T cell receptor beta chains sequenced from one sample in a study of OX40 agonist ivuxolimab in advanced cancers. Some clones are missing from TCRdb's copy, which holds only in-frame ones; the method was immunoSEQ multiplex PCR. The sample includes tens of thousands of clones, roughly 90% of them seen just once. Sequenced here: CD4+ or CD8+ T cells sorted from blood, sampled in a trial of the OX40 agonist ivuxolimab. The receptors shown here come from an adult with an advanced solid tumor such as melanoma, head and neck, liver or kidney cancer.

The CDR3 region is CATREGHEQYF. Here the CDR3 DNA reads TGTGCCACCAGGGAGGGCCACGAGCAGTACTTC. The V call is TRBV19, the J call TRBJ2-7, with 7 bases that match TRBD2. Looked up from germline, CDR1 is LNHDA and CDR2 is SQIVND (reference sequence). The CDR3 covers 11 residues. V lost 10 bases to trimming and J lost 5 bases; unmatched junction nucleotides: 5.

V and J are TRBV28 and TRBJ1-5; D is perhaps TRBD1 (6 bases). This CDR3 is built from 15 residues. V was cut by 6 bases and J by 0 bases, with 12 bases left in between. Germline CDR1 is MDHEN and CDR2 is SYDVKM. CDR3 in amino acids: CASRGAGVSNQPQHF. DNA for the CDR3: TGTGCCAGCAGGGGGGCCGGGGTTAGCAATCAGCCCCAGCATTTT.

The chain recombines TRBV5-1 with TRBJ2-3, with D hard to call. Trimming took off 0 bases at V and 5 bases at J, with 10 bases between the two ends. This CDR3 spans 14 amino acids. CDR1 is SGHRS and CDR2 is YFSETQ in the germline V gene. CDR3 region: CASSLGTTRDTQYF. CDR3 DNA: TGCGCCAGCAGCTTGGGGACGACGCGAGATACGCAGTATTTT. Looking up the rest from reference TRBV5-1 and TRBJ2-3 gives the full variable domain: KAGVTQTPRYLIKTRGQQVTLSCSPISGHRSVSWYQQTPGQGLQFLFEYFSETQRNKGNFPGRFSGRQFSNSRSEMNVSTLELGDSALYLCASSLGTTRDTQYFGPGTRLTVL.

Worth noting for this clone: At one end the junction does not follow the germline gene, possibly because of a read error. This chain uses TRBV7-7 with TRBJ2-2, with D uncertain. In germline, CDR1 is SSHAT, CDR2 FNYEAQ (reference sequence). This CDR3 comprises 16 residues. The CDR3 DNA is TGTGCTAGCAGCTTTGGCCAGTCAAGAAACACCGGGGAGCTGTTTTTT. It codes for CASSFGQSRNTGELFF.

The gene calls are TRBV28 and TRBJ1-2; D ambiguous. Trimming removed 6 bases from V and 7 bases from J, with 15 bases in between. The CDR3 contains 13 residues. The germline gives CDR1 MDHEN, CDR2 SYDVKM. For the CDR3, the DNA is TGTGCCAGCAGCGCTGGACTTATCGGTGGCTACACCTTC. This sequence encodes CASSAGLIGGYTF.

This rearrangement joins TRBV6-1 to TRBJ2-3; D is ambiguous. There are 16 residues in the CDR3. CDR1 is MNHNS, CDR2 SASEGT, per germline. V was cut by 3 bases and J by 2 bases, with 15 bases left in between. The CDR3 sequence: CASSDGGSGLTDTQYF. As DNA, the CDR3 is TGTGCCAGCAGTGACGGTGGTTCTGGGCTCACAGATACGCAGTATTTT.

The J gene is TRBJ1-5, the V gene TRBV14, with D possibly TRBD1 on 5 matching bases. Germline values: CDR1 SGHDN, CDR2 FVKESK. The CDR3 is 13 amino acids. V was pared by 2 bases and J by 8 bases, with 10 bases between. This CDR3 is CASSQTTAEPQHF. CDR3 DNA: TGTGCCAGCAGCCAAACGACAGCAGAGCCCCAGCATTTT.

The genes are TRBV18 and TRBJ1-4; 10 bases align to TRBD1. CDR3 length equals 16 residues. Per the germline V gene, CDR1 is KGHSH and CDR2 is LQKENI. V shed 5 bases, J shed 7 bases, and the junction held 10 bases outside the gene matches. CDR3 DNA sequence: TGTGCCAGCTCAAGAAACCCGGGACAGGGGACTGAAAAACTGTTTTTT. It specifies CASSRNPGQGTEKLFF.

The V call is TRBV7-6, the J call TRBJ2-7; TRBD1 aligns across 8 bases. Germline V gene sequence: CDR1 SGHVS, CDR2 FNYEAQ. J was trimmed by 2 bases and V by 4 bases; bases with no gene match: 7. The CDR3 runs 15 residues. The CDR3 sequence is CASSYGQGVPYEQYF. The CDR3, as DNA: TGTGCCAGCAGCTACGGACAGGGAGTCCCCTACGAGCAGTACTTC.

This chain connects TRBV10-3 to TRBJ2-3, with 9 bases lining up with TRBD2. Unmatched junction bases numbered 13, after V lost 4 bases and J lost 11 bases. The CDR3 length is 15 residues. Germline CDR1 is ENHRY and CDR2 is SYGVKD. For the CDR3, the DNA is TGTGCCATCAGTGTCCAACGGAGCGGGGGGTGGCTGCAGTATTTT. Its protein product is CAISVQRSGGWLQYF.

The rearrangement joins TRBV6-6 to TRBJ1-1; D uncertain. The CDR3 is 15 amino acids. Germline CDR1 MNHNY, CDR2 SVGAGI (reference sequence). The germline V and J ends were trimmed by 5 bases and 2 bases, with 15 bases remaining between them. The CDR3 sequence is CASSHPSQINTEAFF. The CDR3 DNA follows: TGTGCCAGCAGTCACCCTAGCCAAATAAACACTGAAGCTTTCTTT.

The chain carries TRBV18 and TRBJ2-1; D possibly corresponds to TRBD1 (6 bases). Between the trimmed V and J ends, which lost 2 bases and 12 bases, there was a span of 20 bases. The CDR3 sequence is 15 residues long. Germline V gene lookup returns CDR1 KGHSH and CDR2 LQKENI. The CDR3, as DNA: TGTGCCAGCTCACCAACCCCAGGGGACGGCGCCGGGCAGTTCTTC. Translated, it gives CASSPTPGDGAGQFF.

A single count supports this clone. The chain employs TRBV5-1 and TRBJ2-1; 9 nucleotides line up with TRBD2. Per germline, CDR1 SGHRS and CDR2 YFSETQ. This CDR3 comprises 15 residues. V lost 4 bases and J lost 7; bases outside the gene matches: 9. CDR3 coding DNA: TGCGCCAGCAGCCATAGTAGCGGGAGTAGGAATGAGCAGTTCTTC. Encoded protein: CASSHSSGSRNEQFF.

This sequence joins TRBV30 and TRBJ1-1; D is possibly TRBD1 (5 bases). Trimming removed 4 bases from V and 5 bases from J, with 11 bases in between. This CDR3 is built from 12 residues. From germline, CDR1 is GTSNPN and CDR2 SVGIG (reference sequence). CDR3 in DNA: TGTGCCTGGACAGCAGGGCTAACTGAAGCTTTCTTT. Protein: CAWTAGLTEAFF.

The chain carries TRBV5-4 and TRBJ2-2; either TRBD1 or TRBD2 may supply D (6 bases each). V shed 0 bases and J shed 4 bases, with 13 bases lying between them. From germline, CDR1 is SGHNT and CDR2 YYREEE (reference sequence). The CDR3 is made up of 16 amino acids. The CDR3 nucleotides are TGTGCCAGCAGCTTGGAAGGAGGGGGAAGCACCGGGGAGCTGTTTTTT. Residues: CASSLEGGGSTGELFF.

The chain carries TRBV6-5 and TRBJ2-7, with D possibly being TRBD2 (6 bases). CDR1 is MNHEY and CDR2 is SVGAGI in the germline V gene. Trimming left V 6 bases short and J 0 bases short, with 15 bases between. This CDR3 is built from 15 residues. CDR3 DNA sequence: TGTGCCAGCAGCCAGTATAGCGGAAGCTCCTACGAGCAGTACTTC. It is translated as CASSQYSGSSYEQYF.

CDR3 DNA: TGTGCCAGCAGCGCAGGGGGCGGTACTGGAAACACCATATATTTT. Encoded protein: CASSAGGGTGNTIYF. The chain is built from TRBV9 and TRBJ1-3, with 8 bases identical to TRBD1. Germline V CDR1 and CDR2: SGDLS, YYNGEE. The CDR3 runs to 15 residues. With V trimmed by 3 bases and J by 2 bases, 4 bases remained unmatched.

V usage is TRBV29-1 and J usage is TRBJ2-1, with D perhaps matching TRBD2 (6 bases). Germline V gives CDR1 SQVTM, CDR2 ANQGSEA. Trimming took off 5 bases at V and 8 bases at J, with 16 bases between the two ends. The CDR3 runs to 13 residues. DNA of the CDR3: TGCAGCGTTCGCGGGACTCCTTCGGATGAGCAGTTCTTC. Translating it yields CSVRGTPSDEQFF.

The genes are TRBV5-1 and TRBJ2-7, with D hard to call. Germline CDR1 is SGHRS and CDR2 is YFSETQ. The V gene lost 0 bases and the J gene lost 0 bases, with 4 bases spanning the gap. The CDR3 contains 13 residues. CDR3 amino acids: CASSLALSYEQYF. The CDR3 DNA reads as TGCGCCAGCAGCTTGGCTCTCTCCTACGAGCAGTACTTC.

This clone was counted a single time. V usage is TRBV10-3 and J usage is TRBJ2-5; D unresolved. The CDR3 has 16 amino acids. Germline lookup yields CDR1 ENHRY and CDR2 SYGVKD. V was trimmed by 0 bases and J by 7 bases, leaving 18 bases between them. CDR3 region: CAISESFGLEGVTQYF. CDR3 DNA sequence: TGTGCCATCAGTGAGTCTTTCGGATTAGAAGGCGTGACCCAGTACTTC.

The chain uses TRBV7-2 and TRBJ2-7; 10 bases are shared with TRBD2. Germline lookup yields CDR1 SGHTA and CDR2 FQGNSA. Germline trimming cut 5 bases from V and 0 bases from J; bases unmatched to any gene: 4. CDR3 length equals 15 residues. The CDR3 is CASSPWTSGSYEQYF. The CDR3 DNA reads TGTGCCAGCAGCCCGTGGACTAGCGGCTCCTACGAGCAGTACTTC.

This clone is a singleton in its sample. A junction end diverges from the germline sequence, so it may reflect a read error. This chain joins TRBV28 and TRBJ2-7, with 7 nucleotides matching TRBD1. The germline V gene encodes CDR1 MDHEN and CDR2 SYDVKM. The CDR3 runs to 13 residues. The CDR3 nucleotides are TGTGCCAGTGAACCGGGACAGAGATACGGGCAGTACTTC. Amino acid sequence: CASEPGQRYGQYF.

The chain has TRBV5-1 and TRBJ2-1; TRBD2 agrees at 11 bases. The CDR3 has 15 residues. Germline CDR1 and CDR2: SGHRS and YFSETQ. With 3 bases clipped from V and 7 bases from J, the junction kept 6 bases outside the gene matches. This chain's CDR3 is CASSSLAGEGNEQFF. CDR3 nucleotide sequence: TGCGCCAGCAGCTCACTAGCGGGAGAAGGGAATGAGCAGTTCTTC. Full variable domain (outside the CDR3, taken from reference TRBV5-1 and TRBJ2-1): KAGVTQTPRYLIKTRGQQVTLSCSPISGHRSVSWYQQTPGQGLQFLFEYFSETQRNKGNFPGRFSGRQFSNSRSEMNVSTLELGDSALYLCASSSLAGEGNEQFFGPGTRLTVL.